The 21 T cell receptor beta chains given below trace back to one sample, sequenced in a study of blood T cell repertoires in COVID-19. The data were produced by immunoSEQ multiplex PCR, yet TCRdb's version contains in-frame clones alone and is incomplete. The repertoire holds about 150,000 clones, around 84% seen once, with roughly 8% in the top ten. The sample was PBMCs or T cells enriched from blood (not recorded which). Receptors originate from a woman between 45 and 65 years old who had recovered from COVID-19.

The CDR3 spells CASSQVAGSGGPDTQYF. The CDR3 bases are TGTGCCAGCAGCCAAGTAGCGGGGAGCGGGGGGCCAGATACGCAGTATTTT. The chain combines TRBV3-1 (or the pseudogene TRBV3-2) with TRBJ2-3, with 9 bases fitting TRBD2. Germline CDR1 is LGHDT and CDR2 is YNNKEL (reference sequence). V dropped 1 base and J dropped 4; count of bases not matched to a gene: 9. This CDR3 has 17 amino acids.

This clone has only one observation. The rearrangement uses TRBV7-2 and TRBJ2-2, with D tentatively TRBD2 (7 bases). Germline lookup yields CDR1 SGHTA and CDR2 FQGNSA. The CDR3 consists of 15 residues. The V end lost 5 bases, the J end lost 6 bases, and 16 bases lay between the germline ends. The CDR3 DNA reads as TGTGCCAGCAGCGGTCGGGGGGCGCAGGCCGGGGAGCTGTTTTTT. Translating it yields CASSGRGAQAGELFF.

The gene calls are TRBV6-5 and TRBJ1-1, with 8 bases lining up with TRBD1. The J segment lost 1 base and the V segment lost 7 bases, leaving 5 bases of the junction unmatched. Germline V lookup: CDR1 MNHEY, CDR2 SVGAGI. The CDR3 is 14 amino acids. CDR3 in DNA: TGTGCCAGCACCAGACAGGGGTCGAACACTGAAGCTTTCTTT. Translated: CASTRQGSNTEAFF.

This rearrangement joins TRBV6-5 to TRBJ1-6; TRBD1 aligns across 9 bases. This CDR3 is 15 amino acids long. V dropped 0 bases and J dropped 7; count of bases not matched to a gene: 1. Germline-derived CDR1 and CDR2 are MNHEY and SVGAGI. CDR3 residues: CASSYSGTGNSPLHF. CDR3 DNA: TGTGCCAGCAGTTACTCAGGGACAGGGAATTCACCCCTCCACTTT.

J is TRBJ2-1 and V is TRBV4-2; TRBD2 matches 12 bases. The ends lost 5 bases at V and 4 bases at J; junction bases unmatched: 0. CDR1 and CDR2 (germline): LGHNA, YNFKEQ. This CDR3 contains 14 residues. DNA for the CDR3: TGTGCCAGCAGCGGGACTAGCGGGTACAATGAGCAGTTCTTC. Translation: CASSGTSGYNEQFF.

This sequence joins TRBV18 and TRBJ1-6; TRBD1 might be the D (5 bases). Looked up from germline, CDR1 is KGHSH and CDR2 is LQKENI. Trimming removed 1 base at V and 2 bases at J, with 15 bases between. CDR3 length equals 18 residues. The CDR3 spells CASSPQGSRGAYNSPLHF. The CDR3, as DNA: TGTGCCAGCTCACCACAGGGAAGTAGGGGCGCCTATAATTCACCCCTCCACTTT.

The sample holds a few counts of this clone. This chain joins TRBV29-1 and TRBJ2-1; 10 nucleotides agree with TRBD2. The CDR3 sequence is 15 residues long. Looked up from germline, CDR1 is SQVTM and CDR2 is ANQGSEA. In DNA form, the CDR3 reads TGCCCACTCCTACGATCGACTAGCGGGTGGGGTGAGCAGTTCTTC. This sequence encodes CPLLRSTSGWGEQFF.

The rearrangement uses TRBV11-2 and TRBJ2-3; TRBD1 is a possible D gene (6 bases). Germline assignment: CDR1 SGHAT and CDR2 FQNNGV. The CDR3 is made up of 14 amino acids. V was clipped by 2 bases and J by 6 bases, with 12 bases between them. CDR3 region: CASSLIRGGDTQYF. CDR3 bases: TGTGCCAGCAGCTTAATCAGGGGTGGTGATACGCAGTATTTT.

The V gene is TRBV4-1, the J gene TRBJ1-5, with a possible D match to TRBD1 (6 bases). Germline values: CDR1 MGHRA, CDR2 YSYEKL. V was cut by 1 base and J by 4 bases, with 11 bases left in between. The CDR3 has 15 amino acids. The CDR3 DNA sequence: TGCGCCAGCAGCCAAGTTGGGACACAGAATCAGCCCCAGCATTTT. The encoded protein is CASSQVGTQNQPQHF.

As to this clone: The junction departs from the called germline gene at one end, perhaps through a read error. This rearrangement joins TRBV7-7 to TRBJ1-4; D remains unclear. Germline loops: CDR1 SSHAT, CDR2 FNYEAQ (reference sequence). The CDR3 covers 15 residues. CDR3 sequence (DNA): TGTGCTAGCAGCCCCCCAGGTGCAACTAATGAAAAACTGTTTTTT. It codes for CASSPPGATNEKLFF.

The genes are TRBV10-3 and TRBJ1-1, with D unresolved. Trimming removed 5 bases at V and 6 bases at J, with 10 bases between. The CDR3 extends over 12 amino acids. Germline V lookup: CDR1 ENHRY, CDR2 SYGVKD. The CDR3 loop is CAISRGNAEAFF. CDR3 in DNA: TGTGCCATCAGTAGAGGGAATGCTGAAGCTTTCTTT.

The chain recombines TRBV7-9 with TRBJ2-7, with D unclear. Per germline, CDR1 SEHNR and CDR2 FQNEAQ (reference sequence). Deletions cut 2 bases from V and 3 bases from J, with 8 bases between. CDR3 length: 13 amino acids. CDR3 amino acids: CASSLLPIYEQYF. The CDR3 nucleotides read TGTGCCAGCAGCTTATTGCCTATCTACGAGCAGTACTTC.

The genes are TRBV2 and TRBJ2-2, with D perhaps TRBD1 (6 bases). This CDR3 has 15 residues. Deletions cut 4 bases from V and 5 bases from J, with 14 bases between. Germline-derived CDR1 and CDR2 are SNHLY and FYNNEI. The CDR3: CASSVLGQKTGELFF. CDR3 in DNA: TGTGCCAGCAGTGTGTTGGGACAAAAAACCGGGGAGCTGTTTTTT.

The J gene is TRBJ2-5, the V gene TRBV3-1 (or the pseudogene TRBV3-2); 8 nucleotides line up with TRBD1. The V and J ends lost 0 bases and 3 bases, in that order; junction bases with no gene match: 6. Germline V gene sequence: CDR1 LGHDT, CDR2 YNNKEL (reference sequence). This CDR3 spans 16 amino acids. The CDR3: CASSQDLRQGKETQYF. The DNA for the CDR3 is TGTGCCAGCAGCCAAGATCTAAGACAGGGGAAAGAGACCCAGTACTTC.

This clone was detected only once. V gene TRBV21-1 combines with J gene TRBJ2-3; the table's D call, TRBD2, was not checked against the DNA. TRBV21-1 is an annotated pseudogene. The CDR3 covers 19 residues. The CDR3 loop is CASSIKRTRGGLGADTQYF. The CDR3 DNA follows: TGTGCCAGCAGCATCAAGAGGACCCGGGGAGGACTAGGGGCCGATACGCAGTATTTT.

The chain carries TRBV19 and TRBJ2-7; a possible D gene is TRBD1 (6 bases). Germline V gene sequence: CDR1 LNHDA, CDR2 SQIVND (reference sequence). The CDR3 covers 15 residues. V lost 5 bases and J 0 bases, leaving 14 bases between the germline ends. The CDR3 sequence: CASSPAWTVSYEQYF. The CDR3, as DNA: TGTGCCAGTAGTCCGGCTTGGACAGTCTCCTACGAGCAGTACTTC.

This clone was picked up one time. At the DNA level, this CDR3 is encoded by other sequences in the same sample as well. The CDR3 sequence: CASSYRGLMNTEAFF. For the CDR3, the DNA is TGTGCCAGCAGTTACAGGGGGTTGATGAACACTGAAGCTTTCTTT. The V and J genes are TRBV6-5 and TRBJ1-1; D is perhaps TRBD1 (6 bases). CDR3 length equals 15 residues. Looked up from germline, CDR1 is MNHEY and CDR2 is SVGAGI. Between the trimmed V and J ends, which lost 2 bases and 0 bases, there was a span of 10 bases.

The gene calls are TRBV4-1 and TRBJ2-7; the match to TRBD2 covers 8 bases. Germline CDR1 is MGHRA and CDR2 is YSYEKL. The CDR3 runs 15 residues. J lost 2 bases, V lost 0 bases, and 3 bases had no gene match. The CDR3 region is CASSQDQAGAYEQYF. CDR3 bases: TGCGCCAGCAGCCAAGATCAAGCGGGAGCCTACGAGCAGTACTTC.

The chain recombines TRBV28 with TRBJ1-2; 7 positions match TRBD1. The trim removed 5 bases at V and 0 bases at J, leaving 3 bases unmatched. The CDR3 sequence is 14 residues long. CDR1 is MDHEN and CDR2 is SYDVKM in the germline V gene. CDR3 loop: CASSLGTANYGYTF. The CDR3 coding sequence is TGTGCCAGCAGTCTTGGGACAGCTAACTATGGCTACACCTTC.

The chain carries TRBV18 and TRBJ1-1; possible D gene TRBD1, 6 bases. CDR3 size: 13 residues. The germline gives CDR1 KGHSH, CDR2 LQKENI. The V end lost 4 bases, the J end lost 3 bases, and 9 bases lay between the germline ends. CDR3 loop: CASSRDIDTEAFF. CDR3 in DNA: TGTGCCAGCTCACGGGACATAGACACTGAAGCTTTCTTT.

V is TRBV19 and J is TRBJ1-2; D remains unclear. Germline lookup yields CDR1 LNHDA and CDR2 SQIVND (reference sequence). The CDR3 runs 12 residues. Deletions cut 7 bases from V and 3 bases from J, with 9 bases between. In DNA, the CDR3 is TGTGCCAGTATTTCGGAGTACTATGGCTACACCTTC. Translating gives CASISEYYGYTF. Together with reference TRBV19 and TRBJ1-2, the CDR3 gives the full variable domain: DGGITQSPKYLFRKEGQNVTLSCEQNLNHDAMYWYRQDPGQGLRLIYYSQIVNDFQKGDIAEGYSVSREKKESFPLTVTSAQKNPTAFYLCASISEYYGYTFGSGTRLTVV.